Presented here are 23 T cell receptor beta chains from one specimen sequenced in a study of shared clonotypes between healthy human individuals. The repertoire was sequenced with immunoSEQ multiplex PCR; TCRdb's copy has only in-frame clones and lacks some. The sample has over a million clones, under 80% seen once. What was sequenced was memory CD4+ T cells sorted from blood. Subset given: CD45RA-negative fraction. The source is a young man in good health.

The chain has TRBV6-6 and TRBJ2-2; 8 bases align to TRBD1. Germline CDR1 and CDR2: MNHNY and SVGAGI (reference sequence). This CDR3 is 16 amino acids long. Losses at the gene ends were 7 bases for V and 4 bases for J; bases not matched to a gene: 11. CDR3 nucleotides: TGTGCCAGCAAACCCCAGGGGGCTGAGGGCACCGGGGAGCTGTTTTTT. It specifies CASKPQGAEGTGELFF.

The chain is built from TRBV29-1 and TRBJ1-1; maybe TRBD1 (5 bases). This CDR3 has 11 amino acids. The V and J ends lost 8 bases and 2 bases respectively, with 9 bases between them. The germline V gene has CDR1 SQVTM and CDR2 ANQGSEA. CDR3 coding DNA: TGCAGCCACCGGGACAACACTGAAGCTTTCTTT. Translation gives CSHRDNTEAFF.

V gene TRBV7-2 combines with J gene TRBJ2-7, with 8 bases lining up with TRBD1. Germline CDR1 and CDR2: SGHTA and FQGNSA. With V trimmed by 5 bases and J by 3 bases, 3 bases remained unmatched. CDR3 length: 13 amino acids. CDR3: CASSITGGYEQYF. The DNA of the CDR3 is TGTGCCAGCAGCATTACAGGGGGCTACGAGCAGTACTTC.

The chain joins TRBV28 to TRBJ1-2; D is uncertain. Germline V gives CDR1 MDHEN, CDR2 SYDVKM. The CDR3 is 16 amino acids. V dropped 3 bases and J dropped 5 bases, with 19 bases sitting between them. The CDR3 here is CASSFVKARIVYGYTF. The CDR3 DNA follows: TGTGCCAGCAGTTTCGTTAAAGCCAGAATAGTGTATGGCTACACCTTC.

This clone was counted once. This chain joins TRBV7-8 and TRBJ1-3; D ambiguous. CDR1 is SGHVS, CDR2 FQNEAQ, per germline. V was cut by 5 bases and J by 0 bases, with 11 bases left in between. CDR3 length: 15 amino acids. CDR3: CASSGGPSSGNTIYF. CDR3 bases: TGTGCCAGCAGCGGTGGACCGAGCTCTGGAAACACCATATATTTT. The complete variable domain, with remaining parts taken from reference TRBV7-8 and TRBJ1-3, reads GAGVSQSPRYKVAKRGQDVALRCDPISGHVSLFWYQQALGQGPEFLTYFQNEAQLDKSGLPSDRFFAERPEGSVSTLKIQRTQQEDSAVYLCASSGGPSSGNTIYFGEGSWLTVV.

This clone showed up just a few times. This sequence joins TRBV2 and TRBJ1-2; D remains ambiguous. From germline, CDR1 is SNHLY and CDR2 FYNNEI. V gave up 6 bases and J gave up 4 bases, with 12 bases separating them. CDR3 length: 13 amino acids. CDR3 loop: CASSPRTAYGYTF. CDR3 sequence (DNA): TGTGCCAGCAGCCCAAGGACGGCCTATGGCTACACCTTC.

V gene TRBV10-3 combines with J gene TRBJ1-3; 7 nucleotides line up with TRBD1. This CDR3 is 16 amino acids long. V shed 1 base, J shed 0 bases, and the junction held 3 bases outside the gene matches. Germline CDR1 ENHRY, CDR2 SYGVKD. The CDR3 DNA reads TGTGCCATCAGTGAGTGGCAGGGGGGCTCTGGAAACACCATATATTTT. Its protein product is CAISEWQGGSGNTIYF.

The V and J genes are TRBV29-1 and TRBJ2-3, with TRBD1 matching over 7 bases. V lost 6 bases, J lost 3 bases, and 3 bases stayed unmatched. Germline CDR1 is SQVTM and CDR2 is ANQGSEA. The CDR3 runs 12 residues. The CDR3 loop is CSVSGQTDTQYF. CDR3 nucleotides: TGCAGCGTCTCGGGACAGACAGATACGCAGTATTTT.

The chain is built from TRBV7-9 and TRBJ2-7, with 8 bases lining up with TRBD2. The CDR3 totals 17 residues. J lost 5 bases, V lost 3 bases, and 15 bases had no gene match. CDR1 is SEHNR and CDR2 is FQNEAQ in the germline V gene (reference sequence). CDR3 nucleotide sequence: TGTGCCAGCAGCTTTGCCAGCGGGAGTACGAGGGTTGACGAGCAGTACTTC. This gives the protein CASSFASGSTRVDEQYF.

This clone was seen only once. This chain connects TRBV6-1 to TRBJ2-2; 9 bases fit TRBD1. The J segment lost 7 bases and the V segment lost 4 bases, leaving 4 bases of the junction unmatched. The germline gives CDR1 MNHNS, CDR2 SASEGT. The CDR3 totals 14 residues. In DNA, the CDR3 is TGTGCCAGCAGTGTACAGGGGGCGGACGGGGAGCTGTTTTTT. This translates into CASSVQGADGELFF.

The genes are TRBV10-2 and TRBJ2-7; D is unresolved. Trimming took 4 bases from V and 0 from J, leaving 10 bases between them. The CDR3 is made up of 14 amino acids. The germline V gene encodes CDR1 WSHSY and CDR2 SAAADI. CDR3 sequence: CASSVGGVSYEQYF. CDR3 coding DNA: TGCGCCAGCAGTGTTGGCGGAGTCTCCTACGAGCAGTACTTC.

This clone was observed a handful of times. The rearrangement links TRBV7-6 to TRBJ2-5; tentatively, D is TRBD2 (6 bases). With 2 bases removed from V and 5 bases from J, the gap between germline ends came to 15 bases. The CDR3 totals 15 residues. The germline V gene has CDR1 SGHVS and CDR2 FNYEAQ. CDR3 residues: CASSLSGGPGETQYF. The DNA of the CDR3 is TGTGCCAGCAGCTTATCCGGGGGTCCCGGGGAGACCCAGTACTTC.

There are many counts of this clone. Its ends do not fully match the called genes, so a read error is possible. Here the CDR3 DNA reads TGTGGCAGCTCGGCCCAAGTATATCCGTTCTTC. This encodes CGSSAQVYPFF. The chain couples TRBV2 to TRBJ2-1; D ambiguous. The germline V gene has CDR1 SNHLY and CDR2 FYNNEI. The CDR3 extends over 11 amino acids.

The chain employs TRBV11-2 and TRBJ1-1; no firm D call. The germline V and J ends were trimmed by 2 bases and 5 bases, with 9 bases remaining between them. Germline V CDR1 and CDR2: SGHAT, FQNNGV. The CDR3 is 13 residues long. The CDR3 sequence is CASSLNSRTEAFF. The CDR3 DNA sequence: TGTGCCAGCAGCTTAAATTCCCGTACTGAAGCTTTCTTT.

The J gene is TRBJ2-7, the V gene TRBV5-1, with D uncertain. V was clipped by 0 bases and J by 5 bases, with 15 bases between them. This CDR3 spans 15 amino acids. Germline values: CDR1 SGHRS, CDR2 YFSETQ. CDR3 DNA: TGCGCCAGCAGCTTGGAAGTAGGGCCAAAGGACGAGCAGTACTTC. Protein: CASSLEVGPKDEQYF. Complete variable domain (other parts from reference TRBV5-1 and TRBJ2-7): KAGVTQTPRYLIKTRGQQVTLSCSPISGHRSVSWYQQTPGQGLQFLFEYFSETQRNKGNFPGRFSGRQFSNSRSEMNVSTLELGDSALYLCASSLEVGPKDEQYFGPGTRLTVT.

The V call is TRBV15, the J call TRBJ2-1; 8 positions agree with TRBD2. This CDR3 has 14 residues. The trim removed 9 bases at V and 3 bases at J, leaving 7 bases unmatched. The germline gives CDR1 LNHNV, CDR2 YYDKDF (reference sequence). In DNA, the CDR3 is TGTGCCACACTAGCCGGGACTAGCTACAATGAGCAGTTCTTC. This sequence encodes CATLAGTSYNEQFF.

The chain combines TRBV28 with TRBJ2-2, with TRBD2 as a possible D gene (6 bases). Trimming removed 6 bases at V and 5 bases at J, with 16 bases between. The CDR3 consists of 15 residues. The V gene's germline CDR1 is MDHEN and CDR2 SYDVKM. This chain's CDR3 is CASRGGAGRTGELFF. Here the CDR3 DNA reads TGTGCCAGCAGAGGTGGAGCAGGGAGGACCGGGGAGCTGTTTTTT.

This sequence joins TRBV11-2 and TRBJ2-5, with 12 bases aligning to TRBD2. Germline V gene lookup returns CDR1 SGHAT and CDR2 FQNNGV. This CDR3 has 15 residues. With V trimmed by 8 bases and J by 4 bases, 8 bases remained unmatched. The CDR3: CASARASGRAETQYF. DNA of the CDR3: TGTGCCAGCGCCCGGGCTAGCGGGAGGGCAGAGACCCAGTACTTC.

The chain combines TRBV7-2 with TRBJ2-7; a weak D match, TRBD1 (5 bases). Germline CDR1 reads SGHTA; CDR2 reads FQGNSA. The CDR3 runs 14 residues. The V end lost 5 bases, the J end lost 2 bases, and 13 bases lay between the germline ends. CDR3 residues: CASSPRQSTYEQYF. CDR3 sequence (DNA): TGTGCCAGCAGCCCGAGACAGTCTACCTACGAGCAGTACTTC.

V gene TRBV14 combines with J gene TRBJ2-7; a weak D match, TRBD1 (5 bases). This CDR3 has 13 residues. From germline, CDR1 is SGHDN and CDR2 FVKESK. The V and J ends lost 2 bases and 1 base respectively, with 6 bases between them. CDR3 sequence: CASSQPGSYEQYF. CDR3 coding DNA: TGTGCCAGCAGCCAACCAGGGTCCTACGAGCAGTACTTC.

This sequence joins TRBV5-1 and TRBJ2-3; TRBD1 agrees at 7 bases. CDR3 length: 15 amino acids. The V gene end was trimmed by 2 bases and the J gene end by 2 bases; junction bases not matched to a gene: 5. CDR1 and CDR2 from the germline V gene are SGHRS and YFSETQ. CDR3 loop: CASSLGGRFTDTQYF. The CDR3 DNA reads TGCGCCAGCAGCTTAGGGGGCCGATTCACAGATACGCAGTATTTT.

V and J are TRBV7-9 and TRBJ1-2; 7 positions agree with TRBD1. The CDR3 is 13 residues long. Germline CDR1 SEHNR, CDR2 FQNEAQ (reference sequence). With 5 bases clipped from V and 5 bases from J, the junction kept 5 bases outside the gene matches. The CDR3 spells CASSDETGYGYTF. DNA for the CDR3: TGTGCCAGCAGCGACGAGACAGGGTATGGCTACACCTTC.

This clone was counted a single time. The chain uses TRBV5-1 and TRBJ1-1; no clear D. The CDR3 covers 14 residues. V was clipped by 4 bases and J by 4 bases, with 14 bases between them. CDR1 and CDR2 (germline): SGHRS, YFSETQ. CDR3 DNA: TGCGCCAGCAGCCCTGGAGGCGGTACCACTGAAGCTTTCTTT. It specifies CASSPGGGTTEAFF.